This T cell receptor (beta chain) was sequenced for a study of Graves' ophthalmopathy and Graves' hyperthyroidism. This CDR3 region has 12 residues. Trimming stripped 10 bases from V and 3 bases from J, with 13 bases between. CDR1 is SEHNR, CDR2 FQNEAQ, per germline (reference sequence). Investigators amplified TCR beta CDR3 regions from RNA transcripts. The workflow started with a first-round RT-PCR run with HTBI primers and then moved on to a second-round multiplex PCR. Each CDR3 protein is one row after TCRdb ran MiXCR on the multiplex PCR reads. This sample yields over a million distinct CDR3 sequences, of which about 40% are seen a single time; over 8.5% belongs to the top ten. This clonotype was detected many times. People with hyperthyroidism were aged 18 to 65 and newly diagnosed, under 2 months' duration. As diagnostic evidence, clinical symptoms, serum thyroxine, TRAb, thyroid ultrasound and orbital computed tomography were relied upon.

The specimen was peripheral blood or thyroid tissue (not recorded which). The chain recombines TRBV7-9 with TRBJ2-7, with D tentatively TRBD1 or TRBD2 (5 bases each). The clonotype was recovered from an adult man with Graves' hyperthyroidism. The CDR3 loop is CATGAGRYEQYF. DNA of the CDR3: TGTGCCACCGGGGCAGGCCGCTACGAGCAGTACTTC.